This paragraph covers one T cell receptor beta chain sequence. Germline CDR1 MNHEY, CDR2 SVGEGT. Germline trimming cut 4 bases from V and 5 bases from J; bases unmatched to any gene: 6. The CDR3 is 16 amino acids. The method was immunoSEQ multiplex PCR; TCRdb's version includes in-frame clones alone and lacks a portion of them. The table lists roughly 270,000 clones, 88% of them singletons. The data originate from a study of blood T cell repertoires in COVID-19. Across the study: Acute and convalescent COVID-19 specimens originated in the United States, Italy and Spain. Sample material is recorded as cDNA or gDNA derived from T cells, B-cell-depleted T cells, or PBMCs.

This clonotype was obtained from a man aged 18 to 30 with active or convalescent COVID-19. This chain links TRBV6-2 or TRBV6-3 with TRBJ1-6, with 9 bases fitting TRBD1. Sequenced input: peripheral blood. The CDR3 coding sequence is TGTGCCAGCAGTTCGACCGGGACAGGGCATAATTCACCCCTCCACTTT. Translated, it gives CASSSTGTGHNSPLHF.